Here is one T cell receptor beta chain with its context. Method: immunoSEQ multiplex PCR; TCRdb's copy keeps in-frame clones and lacks some. This table holds around 16,000 clones, under 85% found once. From the graft tissue, intraepithelial and lamina propria lymphocytes were released through processing. The CDR3 loop spans 16 amino acids. Trimming took 6 bases from V and 2 from J; bases not matched to a gene: 11. Looked up from germline, CDR1 is SNHLY and CDR2 is FYNNEI. These data originate in a study of graft-versus-host responses after intestinal transplantation. This clonotype was sampled from a human patient who received an intestinal transplant, so some T cells may come from the graft donor. Sample: ileum tissue, taken roughly 70 weeks after intestinal transplant. The chain has TRBV2 and TRBJ2-7, with 9 positions matching TRBD1. Here the CDR3 DNA reads TGTGCCAGCAGCCCCGACGGGGGGACAGGGACCTACGAGCAGTACTTC. Amino acid sequence: CASSPDGGTGTYEQYF.